Each of the 9 T cell receptor beta chains below was sequenced from the same sample in a study of long-term antiretroviral therapy in people with HIV. Investigators performed immunoSEQ version v3.0 at survey level. Assay used: immunoSEQ multiplex PCR; TCRdb lists only in-frame clones, some missing. The sample comprises about 38,000 clones, 65% to 90% of which are singletons, and roughly 4.9% rests with the top ten. The sample was unsorted PBMCs, taken 1.5 years after starting antiretroviral therapy. The receptors come from a man aged 18 to 29 with HIV.

CDR3 bases: TGCGCCAGCAGCCATGATACTAGCGGGAGTTACTACGAGCAGTACTTC. Translation: CASSHDTSGSYYEQYF. This chain connects TRBV4-3 to TRBJ2-7; 11 nucleotides align to TRBD2. CDR3 length equals 16 residues. Germline assignment: CDR1 LGHNA and CDR2 YSLEER. Trimming removed 3 bases from V and 3 bases from J; junction bases left unmatched: 7.

The rearrangement uses TRBV5-1 and TRBJ2-1, with D unresolved. Germline-derived CDR1 and CDR2 are SGHRS and YFSETQ. V lost 1 base and J 0 bases, leaving 8 bases between the germline ends. The CDR3 loop spans 15 amino acids. CDR3 in amino acids: CASSLTPSSYNEQFF. CDR3 DNA: TGCGCCAGCAGCTTGACGCCTAGCTCCTACAATGAGCAGTTCTTC.

This chain joins TRBV10-2 and TRBJ2-7; TRBD2 aligns across 8 bases. With 5 bases clipped from V and 4 bases from J, the junction kept 4 bases outside the gene matches. The CDR3 covers 13 residues. Germline CDR1 and CDR2: WSHSY and SAAADI. The DNA for the CDR3 is TGCGCCAGCAGTTTGGGACTAGGGTACGAGCAGTACTTC. This encodes CASSLGLGYEQYF.

This clone was counted a single time. This rearrangement joins TRBV6-4 to TRBJ1-4; no clear D. The germline gives CDR1 MRHNA, CDR2 SNTAGT. V was pared by 2 bases and J by 10 bases, with 17 bases between. The CDR3 is 15 residues long. The CDR3 sequence: CASSDRIIVVGKLFF. The CDR3 nucleotides read TGTGCCAGCAGTGACCGGATAATAGTGGTGGGAAAACTGTTTTTT.

The chain is built from TRBV11-3 and TRBJ2-3, with D tentatively TRBD2 (6 bases). Trimming took 1 base from V and 2 from J, leaving 19 bases between them. CDR1 and CDR2 from the germline V gene are SGHNT and YENEEA. CDR3 length: 18 amino acids. Here the CDR3 reads CASSLGTTTFTNTDTQYF. CDR3 bases: TGTGCCAGCAGCTTAGGGACTACTACTTTTACGAACACAGATACGCAGTATTTT.

Only a few counts were recorded for this clone. The chain is built from TRBV27 and TRBJ2-7, with D hard to call. Trimming took off 4 bases at V and 1 base at J, with 8 bases between the two ends. The CDR3 length is 13 residues. CDR1 MNHEY and CDR2 SMNVEV come from the germline V gene (reference sequence). This chain's CDR3 is CASSWRPSYEQYF. The CDR3 DNA follows: TGTGCCAGCAGTTGGCGGCCGTCCTACGAGCAGTACTTC.

The chain employs TRBV6-5 and TRBJ2-7, with D perhaps TRBD2 (5 bases). The V end was cut by 8 bases, the J end by 0 bases, with 11 bases between. The germline gives CDR1 MNHEY, CDR2 SVGAGI. The CDR3 totals 13 residues. This CDR3 reads CASQQRNSYEQYF. As DNA, the CDR3 is TGTGCCAGCCAGCAGCGGAACTCCTACGAGCAGTACTTC.

This rearrangement joins TRBV6-5 to TRBJ2-7; TRBD1 matches 9 bases. The CDR3 extends over 15 amino acids. V gave up 6 bases and J gave up 3 bases; unmatched junction bases: 9. CDR1 and CDR2 (germline): MNHEY, SVGAGI. The DNA for the CDR3 is TGTGCCAGCAGACCGAGACAGGGGGGTATCTACGAGCAGTACTTC. Translation: CASRPRQGGIYEQYF.

The rearrangement joins TRBV9 to TRBJ2-1; no reliable D call. With 0 bases removed from V and 1 base from J, the gap between germline ends came to 8 bases. Germline values: CDR1 SGDLS, CDR2 YYNGEE. The CDR3 loop spans 15 amino acids. DNA of the CDR3: TGTGCCAGCAGCGTAGTTACCGGGTCCTACAATGAGCAGTTCTTC. It yields the protein CASSVVTGSYNEQFF.